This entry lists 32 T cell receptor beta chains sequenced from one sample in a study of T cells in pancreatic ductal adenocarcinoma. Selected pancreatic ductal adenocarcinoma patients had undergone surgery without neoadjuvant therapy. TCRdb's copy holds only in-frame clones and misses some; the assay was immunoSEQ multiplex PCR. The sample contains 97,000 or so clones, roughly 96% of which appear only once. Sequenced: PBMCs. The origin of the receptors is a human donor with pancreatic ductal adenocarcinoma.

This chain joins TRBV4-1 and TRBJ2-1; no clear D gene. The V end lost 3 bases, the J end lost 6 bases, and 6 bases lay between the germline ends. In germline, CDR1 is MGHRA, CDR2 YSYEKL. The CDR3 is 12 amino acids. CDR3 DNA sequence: TGCGCCAGCAGCCAGTTCAGCAATGAGCAGTTCTTC. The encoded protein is CASSQFSNEQFF.

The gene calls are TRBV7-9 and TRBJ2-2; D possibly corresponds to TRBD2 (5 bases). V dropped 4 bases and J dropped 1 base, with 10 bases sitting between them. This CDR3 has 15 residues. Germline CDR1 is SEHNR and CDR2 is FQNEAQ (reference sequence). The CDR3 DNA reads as TGTGCCAGCAGCTCAAGCGGAGTGAACACCGGGGAGCTGTTTTTT. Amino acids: CASSSSGVNTGELFF.

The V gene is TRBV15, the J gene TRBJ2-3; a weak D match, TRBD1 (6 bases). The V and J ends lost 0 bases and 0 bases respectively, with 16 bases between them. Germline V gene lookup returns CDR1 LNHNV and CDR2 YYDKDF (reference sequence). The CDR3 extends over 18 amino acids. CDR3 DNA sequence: TGTGCCACCAGCAGAGATGATCAGGACAGACTAAGCACAGATACGCAGTATTTT. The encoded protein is CATSRDDQDRLSTDTQYF. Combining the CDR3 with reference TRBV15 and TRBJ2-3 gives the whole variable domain DAMVIQNPRYQVTQFGKPVTLSCSQTLNHNVMYWYQQKSSQAPKLLFHYYDKDFNNEADTPDNFQSRRPNTSFCFLDIRSPGLGDTAMYLCATSRDDQDRLSTDTQYFGPGTRLTVL.

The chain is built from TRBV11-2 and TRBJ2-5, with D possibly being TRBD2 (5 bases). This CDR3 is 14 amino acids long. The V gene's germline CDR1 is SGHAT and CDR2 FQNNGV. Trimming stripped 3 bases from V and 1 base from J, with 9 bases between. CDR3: CASSLYRGQETQYF. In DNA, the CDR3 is TGTGCCAGCAGCTTGTACCGGGGCCAAGAGACCCAGTACTTC.

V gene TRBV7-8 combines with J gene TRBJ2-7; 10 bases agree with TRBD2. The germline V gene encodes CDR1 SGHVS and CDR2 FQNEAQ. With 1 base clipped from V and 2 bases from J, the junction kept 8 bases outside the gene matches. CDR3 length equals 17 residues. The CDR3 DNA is TGTGCCAGCAGCTTAGTAGCTAGCGGGAGTTCTACCTACGAGCAGTACTTC. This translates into CASSLVASGSSTYEQYF.

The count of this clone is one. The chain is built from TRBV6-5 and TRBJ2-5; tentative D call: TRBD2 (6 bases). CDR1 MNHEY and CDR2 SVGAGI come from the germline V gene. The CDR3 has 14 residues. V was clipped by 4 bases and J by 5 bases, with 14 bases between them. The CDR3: CASSSGSTGETQYF. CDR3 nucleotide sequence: TGTGCCAGCAGTTCCGGGAGCACGGGGGAGACCCAGTACTTC.

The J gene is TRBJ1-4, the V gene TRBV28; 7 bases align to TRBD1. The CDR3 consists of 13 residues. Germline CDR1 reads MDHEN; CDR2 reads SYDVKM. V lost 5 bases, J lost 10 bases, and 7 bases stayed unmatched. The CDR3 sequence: CASSGQGVAKLFF. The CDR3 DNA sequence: TGTGCCAGCAGTGGGCAGGGGGTGGCAAAACTGTTTTTT.

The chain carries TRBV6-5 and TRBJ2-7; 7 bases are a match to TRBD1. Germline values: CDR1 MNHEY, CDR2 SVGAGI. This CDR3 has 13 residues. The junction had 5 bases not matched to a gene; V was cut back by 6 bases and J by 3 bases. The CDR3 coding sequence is TGTGCCAGCAGACCCGGGACAGACTACGAGCAGTACTTC. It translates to CASRPGTDYEQYF.

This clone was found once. The CDR3 DNA sequence: TGTGCCAGCAGCCGCCAGGGTTTCGCGACTGGAAACACCATATATTTT. As protein: CASSRQGFATGNTIYF. V gene TRBV14 combines with J gene TRBJ1-3, with D tentatively TRBD1 (5 bases). V was trimmed by 4 bases and J by 2 bases, leaving 15 bases between them. Germline CDR1 SGHDN, CDR2 FVKESK. The CDR3 consists of 16 residues.

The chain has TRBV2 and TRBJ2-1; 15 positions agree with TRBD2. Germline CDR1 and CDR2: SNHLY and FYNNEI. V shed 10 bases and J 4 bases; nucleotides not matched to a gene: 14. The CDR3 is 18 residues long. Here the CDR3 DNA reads TGTGCCACCCGACAGGGGTGGACTAGCGGGAGGGGGTACAATGAGCAGTTCTTC. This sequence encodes CATRQGWTSGRGYNEQFF.

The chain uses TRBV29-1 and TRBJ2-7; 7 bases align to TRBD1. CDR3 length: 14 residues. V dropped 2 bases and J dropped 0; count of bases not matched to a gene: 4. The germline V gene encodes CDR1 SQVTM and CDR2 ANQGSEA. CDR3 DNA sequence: TGCAGCGTTGAATACAGGGGACGCTCCTACGAGCAGTACTTC. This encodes CSVEYRGRSYEQYF.

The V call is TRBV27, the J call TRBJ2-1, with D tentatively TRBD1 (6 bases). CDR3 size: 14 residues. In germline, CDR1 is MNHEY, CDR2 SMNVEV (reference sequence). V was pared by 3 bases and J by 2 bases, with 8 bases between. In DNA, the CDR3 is TGTGCCAGCAGTTTTGGGGGCCCCTACAATGAGCAGTTCTTC. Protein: CASSFGGPYNEQFF.

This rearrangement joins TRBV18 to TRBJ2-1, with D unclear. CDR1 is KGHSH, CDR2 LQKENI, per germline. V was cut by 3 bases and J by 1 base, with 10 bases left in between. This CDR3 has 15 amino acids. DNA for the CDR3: TGTGCCAGCTCACCCGGTGCCCATTCCTACAATGAGCAGTTCTTC. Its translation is CASSPGAHSYNEQFF.

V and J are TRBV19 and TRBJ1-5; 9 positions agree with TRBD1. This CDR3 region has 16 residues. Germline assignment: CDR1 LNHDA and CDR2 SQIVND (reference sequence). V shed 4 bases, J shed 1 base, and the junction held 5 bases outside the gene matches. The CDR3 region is CASSTIGTGSNQPQHF. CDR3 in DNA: TGTGCCAGTAGTACGATCGGGACAGGGAGCAATCAGCCCCAGCATTTT.

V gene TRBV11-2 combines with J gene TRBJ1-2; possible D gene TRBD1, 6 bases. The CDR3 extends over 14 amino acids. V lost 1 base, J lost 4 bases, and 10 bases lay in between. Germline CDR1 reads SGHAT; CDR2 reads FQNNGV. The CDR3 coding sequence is TGTGCCAGCAGCTTAGCGCGGGGGGCCTATGGCTACACCTTC. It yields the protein CASSLARGAYGYTF. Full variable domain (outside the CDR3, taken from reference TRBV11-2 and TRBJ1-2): EAGVAQSPRYKIIEKRQSVAFWCNPISGHATLYWYQQILGQGPKLLIQFQNNGVVDDSQLPKDRFSAERLKGVDSTLKIQPAKLEDSAVYLCASSLARGAYGYTFGSGTRLTVV.

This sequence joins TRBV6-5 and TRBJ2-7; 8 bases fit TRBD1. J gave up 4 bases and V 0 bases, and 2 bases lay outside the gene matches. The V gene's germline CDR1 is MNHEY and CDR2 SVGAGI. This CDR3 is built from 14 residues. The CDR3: CASSYSDRGYEQYF. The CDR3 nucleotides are TGTGCCAGCAGTTACTCCGACAGGGGTTACGAGCAGTACTTC.

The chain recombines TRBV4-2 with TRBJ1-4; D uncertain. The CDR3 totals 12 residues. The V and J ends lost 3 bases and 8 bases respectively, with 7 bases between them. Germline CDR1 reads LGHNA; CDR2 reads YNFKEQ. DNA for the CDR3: TGTGCCAGCAGCCAGGGAGGGGAAAAACTGTTTTTT. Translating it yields CASSQGGEKLFF.

The DNA for the CDR3 is TGTGCCAGCAGCAGTACGGGGGTCCAAGAGACCCAGTACTTC. Residues: CASSSTGVQETQYF. The chain has TRBV11-2 and TRBJ2-5; a weak D match, TRBD2 (6 bases). This CDR3 is 14 amino acids long. Looked up from germline, CDR1 is SGHAT and CDR2 is FQNNGV. The germline V and J ends were trimmed by 5 bases and 1 base, with 11 bases remaining between them. The variable domain in full, with the rest retrieved from reference TRBV11-2 and TRBJ2-5, is EAGVAQSPRYKIIEKRQSVAFWCNPISGHATLYWYQQILGQGPKLLIQFQNNGVVDDSQLPKDRFSAERLKGVDSTLKIQPAKLEDSAVYLCASSSTGVQETQYFGPGTRLLVL.

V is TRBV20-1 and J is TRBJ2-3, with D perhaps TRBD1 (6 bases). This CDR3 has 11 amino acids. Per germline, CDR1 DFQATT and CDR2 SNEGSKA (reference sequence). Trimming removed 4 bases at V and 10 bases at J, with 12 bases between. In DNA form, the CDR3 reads TGCAGTGCTACGACAGGACTTGCGCAGTATTTT. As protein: CSATTGLAQYF.

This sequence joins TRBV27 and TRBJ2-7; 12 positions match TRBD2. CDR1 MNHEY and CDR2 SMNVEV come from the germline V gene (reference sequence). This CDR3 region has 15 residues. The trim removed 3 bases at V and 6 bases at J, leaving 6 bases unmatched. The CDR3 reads CASSFGLAGSSEQYF. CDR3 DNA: TGTGCCAGCAGTTTTGGACTAGCGGGATCGAGCGAGCAGTACTTC.

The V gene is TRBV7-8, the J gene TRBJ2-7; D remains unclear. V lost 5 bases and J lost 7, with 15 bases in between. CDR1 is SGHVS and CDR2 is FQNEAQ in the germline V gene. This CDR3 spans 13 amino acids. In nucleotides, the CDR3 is TGTGCCAGCAGCCTAGACTCAGAGGAGGAGCAGTACTTC. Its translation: CASSLDSEEEQYF.

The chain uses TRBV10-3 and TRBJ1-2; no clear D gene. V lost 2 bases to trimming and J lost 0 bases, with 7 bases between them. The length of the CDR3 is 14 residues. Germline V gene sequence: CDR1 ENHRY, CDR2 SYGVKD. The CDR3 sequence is CAISEMAANYGYTF. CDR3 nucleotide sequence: TGTGCCATCAGTGAGATGGCAGCTAACTATGGCTACACCTTC.

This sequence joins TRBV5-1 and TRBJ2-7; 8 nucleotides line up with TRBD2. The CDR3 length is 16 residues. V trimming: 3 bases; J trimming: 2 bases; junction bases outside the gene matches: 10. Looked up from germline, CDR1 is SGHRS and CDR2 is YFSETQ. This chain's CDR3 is CASSSSSGYGAYEQYF. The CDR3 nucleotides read TGCGCCAGCAGCTCCTCTAGCGGGTATGGAGCCTACGAGCAGTACTTC.

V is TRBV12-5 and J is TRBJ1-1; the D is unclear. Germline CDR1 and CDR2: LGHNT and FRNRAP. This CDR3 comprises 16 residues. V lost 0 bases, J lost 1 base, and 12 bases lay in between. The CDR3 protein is CASGLVLGQWNTEAFF. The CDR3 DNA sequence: TGTGCTAGTGGTTTGGTACTTGGGCAGTGGAACACTGAAGCTTTCTTT.

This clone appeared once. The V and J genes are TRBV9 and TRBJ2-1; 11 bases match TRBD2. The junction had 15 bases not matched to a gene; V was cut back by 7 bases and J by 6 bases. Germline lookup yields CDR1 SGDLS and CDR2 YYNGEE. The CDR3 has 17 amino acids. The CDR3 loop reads CASGTQLAGVRTNEQFF. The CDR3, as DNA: TGTGCCAGCGGCACCCAACTAGCGGGAGTAAGGACCAATGAGCAGTTCTTC.

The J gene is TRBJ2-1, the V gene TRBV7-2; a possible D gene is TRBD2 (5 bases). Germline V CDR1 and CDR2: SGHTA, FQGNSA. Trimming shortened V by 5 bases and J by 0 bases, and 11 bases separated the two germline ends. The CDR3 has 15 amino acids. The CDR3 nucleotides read TGTGCCAGCAGCCAGGACTTTAGCTCCTACAATGAGCAGTTCTTC. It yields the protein CASSQDFSSYNEQFF.

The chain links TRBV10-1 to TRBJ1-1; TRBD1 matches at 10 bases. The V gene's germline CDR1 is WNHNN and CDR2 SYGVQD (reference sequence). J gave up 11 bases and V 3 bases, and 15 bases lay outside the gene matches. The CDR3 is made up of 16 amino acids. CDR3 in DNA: TGCGCCAGCAGTGAATACGGGACAGGGGTTTTCTCGGGGGCTTTCTTT. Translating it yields CASSEYGTGVFSGAFF.

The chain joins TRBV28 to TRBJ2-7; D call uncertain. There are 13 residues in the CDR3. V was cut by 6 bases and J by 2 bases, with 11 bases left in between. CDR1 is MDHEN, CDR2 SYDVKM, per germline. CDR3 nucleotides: TGTGCCAGCAGGCCCCCCAACACCTACGAGCAGTACTTC. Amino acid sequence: CASRPPNTYEQYF.

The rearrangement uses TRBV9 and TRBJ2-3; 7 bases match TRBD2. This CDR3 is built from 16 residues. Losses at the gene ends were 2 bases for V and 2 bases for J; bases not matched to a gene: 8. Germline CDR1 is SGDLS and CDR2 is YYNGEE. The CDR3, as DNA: TGTGCCAGCAGCGTCCGGTCTAGCGGCCTCACAGATACGCAGTATTTT. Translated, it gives CASSVRSSGLTDTQYF.

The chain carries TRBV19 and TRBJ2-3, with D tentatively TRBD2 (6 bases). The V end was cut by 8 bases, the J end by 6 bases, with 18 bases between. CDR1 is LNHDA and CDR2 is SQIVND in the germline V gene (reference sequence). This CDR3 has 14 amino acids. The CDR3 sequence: CASGSGGETDTQYF. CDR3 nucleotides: TGTGCCAGTGGTAGCGGAGGCGAGACGGATACGCAGTATTTT.

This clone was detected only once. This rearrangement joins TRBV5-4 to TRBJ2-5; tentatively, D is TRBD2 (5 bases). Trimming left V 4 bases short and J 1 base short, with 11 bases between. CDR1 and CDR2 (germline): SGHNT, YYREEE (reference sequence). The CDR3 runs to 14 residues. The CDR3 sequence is CASSRTPTQETQYF. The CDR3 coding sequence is TGTGCCAGCAGCCGGACTCCAACCCAAGAGACCCAGTACTTC.

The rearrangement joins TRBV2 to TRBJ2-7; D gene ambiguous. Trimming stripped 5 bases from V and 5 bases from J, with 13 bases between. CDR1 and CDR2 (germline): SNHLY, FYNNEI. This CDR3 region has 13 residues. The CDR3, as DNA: TGTGCCAGCAGTCCTAGTTTAGCCCACGAGCAGTACTTC. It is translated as CASSPSLAHEQYF.